This TCR beta chain was sequenced during a study of blood T cell repertoires in COVID-19. CDR3 length equals 15 residues. V was trimmed by 0 bases and J by 1 base, leaving 9 bases between them. Germline V CDR1 and CDR2: LNHNV, YYDKDF (reference sequence). Under the authors' procedure: Quantification of nucleated cells was approximated via reference gene primer amplification. Only in-frame clones appear in the TCRdb table, and some are missing; sequencing was by immunoSEQ multiplex PCR. V and J calls plus clone size are reproduced from that table; the DNA served to infer D and trimming. This table has 540,000 or so clones, less than 90% appearing once. Seattle patient enrollment occurred during active infection, with longitudinal follow-up thereafter.

This receptor was taken from a woman in her forties or fifties with COVID-19, enrolled during active disease. The sequenced sample was peripheral blood. This rearrangement joins TRBV15 to TRBJ1-1; no clear D gene. The CDR3 region is CATSRERRRNTEAFF. The CDR3, as DNA: TGTGCCACCAGCAGAGAAAGGAGGAGGAACACTGAAGCTTTCTTT.